These 6 T cell receptor beta chains share one sample of origin, sequenced in a study of cytomegalovirus exposure and HLA in healthy donors. The PCR ran on 60 Vbeta and 13 Jbeta primers. The table came from immunoSEQ multiplex PCR; TCRdb's copy has only in-frame clones and leaves some out. Of under 150,000 clones listed, 82% are singletons. The source material was PBMCs. Source of these receptors: a male donor in good health and CMV-seronegative.

The V and J genes are TRBV11-3 and TRBJ1-5; D is unclear. Germline CDR1 reads SGHNT; CDR2 reads YENEEA. The ends were cut back, 1 base at V and 2 bases at J, with 9 bases in the middle. This CDR3 spans 15 amino acids. CDR3 in amino acids: CASSLVPEGNQPQHF. The CDR3 DNA sequence: TGTGCCAGCAGCTTAGTTCCCGAGGGCAATCAGCCCCAGCATTTT.

The chain carries TRBV7-9 and TRBJ1-3; D is perhaps TRBD1 (5 bases). V was trimmed by 7 bases and J by 1 base, leaving 11 bases between them. The CDR3 runs to 14 residues. CDR1 and CDR2 (germline): SEHNR, FQNEAQ (reference sequence). In DNA, the CDR3 is TGTGCCAGCACCCACAAGGGGTCTGGAAACACCATATATTTT. It codes for CASTHKGSGNTIYF. The full variable domain, with the rest looked up from reference TRBV7-9 and TRBJ1-3, is DTGVSQNPRHKITKRGQNVTFRCDPISEHNRLYWYRQTLGQGPEFLTYFQNEAQLEKSRLLSDRFSAERPKGSFSTLEIQRTEQGDSAMYLCASTHKGSGNTIYFGEGSWLTVV.

This chain links TRBV6-6 with TRBJ1-5; tentatively, D is TRBD1 (5 bases). The germline gives CDR1 MNHNY, CDR2 SVGAGI (reference sequence). CDR3 length: 13 residues. V dropped 6 bases and J dropped 4 bases, with 10 bases sitting between them. The CDR3 DNA is TGTGCCAGCAGCTTGGCAGGGAATCAGCCCCAGCATTTT. Amino acid sequence: CASSLAGNQPQHF.

The V call is TRBV6-5, the J call TRBJ2-7; 11 bases map to TRBD2. CDR3 length: 14 residues. Germline trimming cut 7 bases from V and 1 base from J; bases unmatched to any gene: 3. In germline, CDR1 is MNHEY, CDR2 SVGAGI. The CDR3 protein is CASTGTSGSYEQYF. The CDR3 bases are TGTGCCAGCACCGGGACTAGCGGTTCCTACGAGCAGTACTTC.

V gene TRBV9 combines with J gene TRBJ1-1; D gene uncertain. Trimming shortened V by 4 bases and J by 4 bases, and 20 bases separated the two germline ends. CDR3 size: 16 residues. Germline lookup yields CDR1 SGDLS and CDR2 YYNGEE. CDR3: CASSSTGVAPGTEAFF. DNA of the CDR3: TGTGCCAGCAGCTCCACGGGTGTCGCCCCGGGCACTGAAGCTTTCTTT.

The chain couples TRBV7-3 to TRBJ1-1; 8 bases fit TRBD1. Looked up from germline, CDR1 is SGHTA and CDR2 is FQGTGA. V lost 5 bases and J lost 2; bases outside the gene matches: 10. The CDR3 has 16 residues. CDR3 bases: TGTGCCAGCAGCCTACTAGGACAGGGTAGTAACACTGAAGCTTTCTTT. This codes for CASSLLGQGSNTEAFF. Full variable domain (remainder filled in from reference TRBV7-3 and TRBJ1-1): GAGVSQTPSNKVTEKGKYVELRCDPISGHTALYWYRQSLGQGPEFLIYFQGTGAADDSGLPNDRFFAVRPEGSVSTLKIQRTERGDSAVYLCASSLLGQGSNTEAFFGQGTRLTVV.